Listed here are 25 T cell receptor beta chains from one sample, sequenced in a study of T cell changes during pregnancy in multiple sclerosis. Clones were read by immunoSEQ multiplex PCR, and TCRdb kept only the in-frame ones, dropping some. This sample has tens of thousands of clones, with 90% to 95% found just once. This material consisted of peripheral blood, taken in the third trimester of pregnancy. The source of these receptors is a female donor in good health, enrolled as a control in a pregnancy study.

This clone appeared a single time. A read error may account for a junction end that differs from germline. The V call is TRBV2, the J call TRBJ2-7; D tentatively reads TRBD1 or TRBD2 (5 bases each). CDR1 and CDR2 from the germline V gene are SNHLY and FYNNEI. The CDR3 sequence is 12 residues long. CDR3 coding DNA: TGTGCCAGCAGTCAAGCGGCGGCAGGGCTTTACTTC. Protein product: CASSQAAAGLYF. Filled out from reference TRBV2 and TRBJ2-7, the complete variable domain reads EPEVTQTPSHQVTQMGQEVILRCVPISNHLYFYWYRQILGQKVEFLVSFYNNEISEKSEIFDDQFSVERPDGSNFTLKIRSTKLEDSAMYFCASSQAAAGLYFGPGTRLTVT.

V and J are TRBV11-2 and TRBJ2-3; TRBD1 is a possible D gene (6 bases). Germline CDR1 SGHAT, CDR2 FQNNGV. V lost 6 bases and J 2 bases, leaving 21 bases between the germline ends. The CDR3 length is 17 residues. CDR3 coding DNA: TGTGCCAGCAGGGGGTACAGGGTTTCTTTTTCCACAGATACGCAGTATTTT. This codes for CASRGYRVSFSTDTQYF.

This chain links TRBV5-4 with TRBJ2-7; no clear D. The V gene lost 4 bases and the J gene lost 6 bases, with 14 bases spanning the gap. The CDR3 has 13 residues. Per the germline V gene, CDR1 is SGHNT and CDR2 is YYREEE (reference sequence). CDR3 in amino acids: CASSPGVLREQYF. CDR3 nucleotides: TGTGCCAGCAGCCCTGGTGTACTACGCGAGCAGTACTTC.

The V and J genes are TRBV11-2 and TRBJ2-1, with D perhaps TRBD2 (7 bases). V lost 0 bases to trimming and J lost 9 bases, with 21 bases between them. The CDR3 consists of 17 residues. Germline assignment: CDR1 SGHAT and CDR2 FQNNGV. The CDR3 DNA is TGTGCCAGCAGCTTAGATATCCTAGGGGGGAGGGGCGCTGAGCAGTTCTTC. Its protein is CASSLDILGGRGAEQFF.

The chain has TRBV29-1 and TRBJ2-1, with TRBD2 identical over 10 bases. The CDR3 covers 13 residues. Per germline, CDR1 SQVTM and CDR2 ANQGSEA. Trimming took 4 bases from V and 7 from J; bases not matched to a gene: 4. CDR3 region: CSVASGSLNEQFF. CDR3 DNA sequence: TGCAGCGTTGCTAGCGGGAGTTTGAATGAGCAGTTCTTC.

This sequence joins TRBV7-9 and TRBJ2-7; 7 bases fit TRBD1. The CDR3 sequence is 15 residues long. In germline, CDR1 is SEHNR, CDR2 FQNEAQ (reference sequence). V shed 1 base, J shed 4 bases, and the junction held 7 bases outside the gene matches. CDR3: CASSLGQGVRYEQYF. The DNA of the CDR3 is TGTGCCAGCAGCTTAGGGCAGGGGGTGCGTTACGAGCAGTACTTC. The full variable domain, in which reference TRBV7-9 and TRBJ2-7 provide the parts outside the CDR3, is DTGVSQNPRHKITKRGQNVTFRCDPISEHNRLYWYRQTLGQGPEFLTYFQNEAQLEKSRLLSDRFSAERPKGSFSTLEIQRTEQGDSAMYLCASSLGQGVRYEQYFGPGTRLTVT.

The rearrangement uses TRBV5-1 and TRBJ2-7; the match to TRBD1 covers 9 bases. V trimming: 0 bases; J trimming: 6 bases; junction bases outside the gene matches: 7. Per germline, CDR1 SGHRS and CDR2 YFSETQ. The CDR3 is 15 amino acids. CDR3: CASSLAGTGYSEQYF. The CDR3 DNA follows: TGCGCCAGCAGCTTGGCCGGGACAGGGTATTCCGAGCAGTACTTC.

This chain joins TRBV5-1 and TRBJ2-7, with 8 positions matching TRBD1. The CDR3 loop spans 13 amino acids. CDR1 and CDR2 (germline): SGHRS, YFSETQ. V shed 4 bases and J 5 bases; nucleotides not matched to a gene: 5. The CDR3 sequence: CASSGLQGDEQYF. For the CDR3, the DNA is TGCGCCAGCAGCGGACTACAGGGGGACGAGCAGTACTTC.

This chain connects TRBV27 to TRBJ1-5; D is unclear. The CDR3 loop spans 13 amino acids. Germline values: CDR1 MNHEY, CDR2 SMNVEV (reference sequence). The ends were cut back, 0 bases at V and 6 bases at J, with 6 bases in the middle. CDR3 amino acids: CASSLSAFQPQHF. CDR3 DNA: TGTGCCAGCAGTTTATCAGCGTTTCAGCCCCAGCATTTT.

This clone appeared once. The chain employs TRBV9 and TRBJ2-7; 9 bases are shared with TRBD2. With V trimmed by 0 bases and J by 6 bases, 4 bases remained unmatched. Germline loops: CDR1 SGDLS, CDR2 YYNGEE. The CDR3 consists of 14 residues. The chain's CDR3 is CASSVVGTSPEQYF. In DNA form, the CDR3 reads TGTGCCAGCAGCGTAGTGGGGACTAGCCCCGAGCAGTACTTC.

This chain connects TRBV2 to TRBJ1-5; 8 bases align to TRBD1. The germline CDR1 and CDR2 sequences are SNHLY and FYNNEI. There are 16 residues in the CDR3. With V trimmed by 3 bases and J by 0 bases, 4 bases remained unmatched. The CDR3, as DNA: TGTGCCAGCAGTGACCAGACAGGGGCTAGCAATCAGCCCCAGCATTTT. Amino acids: CASSDQTGASNQPQHF.

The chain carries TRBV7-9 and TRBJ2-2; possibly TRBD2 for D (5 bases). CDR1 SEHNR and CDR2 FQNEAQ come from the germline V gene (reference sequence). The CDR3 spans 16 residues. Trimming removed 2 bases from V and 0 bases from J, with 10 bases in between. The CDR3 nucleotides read TGTGCCAGCAGCTTAAGGCCAGCGGCGAACACCGGGGAGCTGTTTTTT. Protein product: CASSLRPAANTGELFF.

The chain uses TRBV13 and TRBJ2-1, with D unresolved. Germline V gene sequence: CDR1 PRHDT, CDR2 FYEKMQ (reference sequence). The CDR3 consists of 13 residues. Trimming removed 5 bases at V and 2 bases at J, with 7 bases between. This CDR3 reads CASSPLPYNEQFF. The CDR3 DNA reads TGTGCCAGCAGCCCACTCCCCTACAATGAGCAGTTCTTC.

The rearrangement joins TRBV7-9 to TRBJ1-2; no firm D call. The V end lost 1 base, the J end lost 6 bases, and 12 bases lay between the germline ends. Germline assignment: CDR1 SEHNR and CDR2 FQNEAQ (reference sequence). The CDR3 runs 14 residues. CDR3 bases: TGTGCCAGCAGCTTAGGAGAAGCCCTAAATGGCTACACCTTC. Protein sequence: CASSLGEALNGYTF.

The CDR3 DNA follows: TGCGCCAGCAGCCGGACAGGGGCTAACTCCGGGGAGCTGTTTTTT. Translation: CASSRTGANSGELFF. The chain combines TRBV5-1 with TRBJ2-2; 9 nucleotides line up with TRBD1. This CDR3 has 15 residues. V trimming: 4 bases; J trimming: 6 bases; junction bases outside the gene matches: 7. The V gene's germline CDR1 is SGHRS and CDR2 YFSETQ.

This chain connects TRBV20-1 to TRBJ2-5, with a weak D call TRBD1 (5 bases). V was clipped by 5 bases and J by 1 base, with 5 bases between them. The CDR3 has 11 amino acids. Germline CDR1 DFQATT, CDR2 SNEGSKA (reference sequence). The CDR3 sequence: CSAGAQETQYF. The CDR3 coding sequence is TGCAGTGCTGGGGCCCAAGAGACCCAGTACTTC.

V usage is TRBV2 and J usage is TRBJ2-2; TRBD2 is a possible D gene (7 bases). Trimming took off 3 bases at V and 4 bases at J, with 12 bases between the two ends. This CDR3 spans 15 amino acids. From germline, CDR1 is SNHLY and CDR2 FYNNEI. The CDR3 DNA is TGTGCCAGCAGTGAGGTGGGAGGGGGCACCGGGGAGCTGTTTTTT. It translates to CASSEVGGGTGELFF.

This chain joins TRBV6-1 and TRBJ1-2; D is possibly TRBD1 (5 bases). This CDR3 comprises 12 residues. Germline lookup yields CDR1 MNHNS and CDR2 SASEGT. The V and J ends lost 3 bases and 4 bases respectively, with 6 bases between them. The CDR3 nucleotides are TGTGCCAGCAGTGAGGGGGGCTATGGCTACACCTTC. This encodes CASSEGGYGYTF.

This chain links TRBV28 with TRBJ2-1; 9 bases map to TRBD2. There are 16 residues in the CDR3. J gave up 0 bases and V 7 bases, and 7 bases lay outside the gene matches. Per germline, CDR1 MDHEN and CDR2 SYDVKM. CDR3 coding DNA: TGTGCCAGCACGGTGGGCGGGAGGGCCTCCTACAATGAGCAGTTCTTC. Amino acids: CASTVGGRASYNEQFF.

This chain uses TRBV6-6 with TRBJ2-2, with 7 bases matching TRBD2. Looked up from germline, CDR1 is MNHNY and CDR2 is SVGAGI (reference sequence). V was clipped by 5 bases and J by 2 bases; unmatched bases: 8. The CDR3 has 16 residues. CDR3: CASSRTGTTNTGELFF. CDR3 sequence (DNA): TGTGCCAGCAGTCGTACCGGGACTACAAACACCGGGGAGCTGTTTTTT.

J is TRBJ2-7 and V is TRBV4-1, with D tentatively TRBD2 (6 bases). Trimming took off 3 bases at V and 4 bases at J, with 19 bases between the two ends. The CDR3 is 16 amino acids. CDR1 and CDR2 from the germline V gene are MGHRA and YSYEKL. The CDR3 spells CASSQEGLPWEYEQYF. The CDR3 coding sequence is TGCGCCAGCAGCCAGGAGGGACTTCCCTGGGAATACGAGCAGTACTTC.

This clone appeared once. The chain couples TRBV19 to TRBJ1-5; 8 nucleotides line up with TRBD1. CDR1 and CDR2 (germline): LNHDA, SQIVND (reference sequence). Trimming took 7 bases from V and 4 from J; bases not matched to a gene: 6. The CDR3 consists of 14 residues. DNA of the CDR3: TGTGCCAGTACCACAGACAGGGGTAATCAGCCCCAGCATTTT. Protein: CASTTDRGNQPQHF.

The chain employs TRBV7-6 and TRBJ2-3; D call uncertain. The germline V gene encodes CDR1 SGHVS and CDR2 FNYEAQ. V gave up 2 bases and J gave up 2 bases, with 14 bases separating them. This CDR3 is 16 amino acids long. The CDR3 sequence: CASSLLTPGTTDTQYF. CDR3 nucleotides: TGTGCCAGCAGCTTATTGACACCAGGAACCACAGATACGCAGTATTTT.

This CDR3 is CASGDGGMTQETQYF. In DNA, the CDR3 is TGTGCCAGCGGCGATGGAGGGATGACTCAAGAGACCCAGTACTTC. The rearrangement links TRBV2 to TRBJ2-5; D might be TRBD2 (6 bases). Germline-derived CDR1 and CDR2 are SNHLY and FYNNEI. The CDR3 length is 15 residues. V lost 8 bases and J 2 bases, leaving 18 bases between the germline ends.

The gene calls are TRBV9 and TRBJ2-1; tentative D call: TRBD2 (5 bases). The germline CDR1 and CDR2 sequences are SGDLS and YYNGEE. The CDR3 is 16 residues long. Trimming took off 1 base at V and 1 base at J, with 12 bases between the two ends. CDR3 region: CASSVLDLPSYNEQFF. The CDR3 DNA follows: TGTGCCAGCAGCGTATTGGACTTACCATCCTACAATGAGCAGTTCTTC.